The clone carrying this T cell receptor beta chain was seen at least ten times. Its antigen is still unknown. This specimen belongs to a study of T-cell reconstitution after alpha-beta-depleted transplantation in children. Preparation of the TCRbeta library involved a method that used unique molecular identifiers. TCRdb fed the PCR reads into MiXCR, producing one record per CDR3 protein. The sample contains under 750,000 distinct CDR3 sequences, more than 20% of which appear only once. There are 15 residues in the CDR3. Unmatched junction bases numbered 4, after V lost 3 bases and J lost 1 base. Study-wide results and limits: One year post-transplant, T-cell counts and diversity were largely derived from T cells produced anew. The study reportedly traced alpha-beta T cells about two months after transplant to several hundred expanded graft clones. Surviving thymic progenitors and recipient T cells were the source of high TCRbeta diversity at day 60 in some patients.

The sample was PBMCs, mostly from graft donor cells, taken 360 days after TCRalphabeta/CD19-depleted stem cell transplant. The chain joins TRBV12-3 or TRBV12-4 to TRBJ2-3; 7 bases agree with TRBD2. This sequence was found in a boy younger than two who had a stem cell transplant for acute myeloid leukemia, so the T cells may come from the graft donor. Here the CDR3 DNA reads TGTGCCAGCAGTTTGCTAGCGGACCGCACAGATACGCAGTATTTT. Encoded protein: CASSLLADRTDTQYF.